This TCR beta chain was documented in a study of identical twins. Study-wide results and limits: Out-of-frame alpha sequences shared by twins showed excess low generation probability. With abundant cord blood beta clonotypes, insertions were fewer; memory repertoires showed no such pattern.

TCRdb recomputed calls from the 5' RACE reads with MiXCR, one row per CDR3 protein. The table includes roughly 570,000 distinct CDR3 sequences, nearly 10% detected once. V shed 4 bases and J shed 7 bases, with 20 bases lying between them. CDR3 length: 16 residues. Turning to this clonotype: Its target is unknown.

The data were also submitted as part of a second study, on yellow fever vaccine responses in identical twins. That work adds: In identical twins, vaccine T cell responses appeared partly shared and partly individual.

The rearrangement joins TRBV12-3 or TRBV12-4 to TRBJ2-1; D is possibly TRBD1 or TRBD2 (9 bases each). The source of this sequence is a woman younger than 35 in good health. The sample consisted of PBMCs. CDR3 coding DNA: TGTGCCAGCAGTTACACAGGGGGCGGGAGGGTTAATGAGCAGTTCTTC. It yields the protein CASSYTGGGRVNEQFF.